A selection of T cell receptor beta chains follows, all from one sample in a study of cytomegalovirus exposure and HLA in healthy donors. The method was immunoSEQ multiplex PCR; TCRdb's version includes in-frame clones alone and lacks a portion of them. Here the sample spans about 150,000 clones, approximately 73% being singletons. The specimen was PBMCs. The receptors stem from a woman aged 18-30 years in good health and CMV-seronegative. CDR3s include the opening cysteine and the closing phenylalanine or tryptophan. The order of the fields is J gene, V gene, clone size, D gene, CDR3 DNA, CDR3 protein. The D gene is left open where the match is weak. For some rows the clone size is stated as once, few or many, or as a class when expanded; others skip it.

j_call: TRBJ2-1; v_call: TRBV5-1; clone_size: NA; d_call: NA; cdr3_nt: TGCGCCAGCAGCCAGGGAAATGAGCAGTTCTTC; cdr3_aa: CASSQGNEQFF
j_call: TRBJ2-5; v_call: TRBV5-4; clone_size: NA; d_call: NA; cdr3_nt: TGTGCCAGCAGCTTACAGGGAGCCGGTGAGACCCAGTACTTC; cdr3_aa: CASSLQGAGETQYF
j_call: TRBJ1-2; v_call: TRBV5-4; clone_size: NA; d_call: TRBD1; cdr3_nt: TGTGCCAGCAGCTTGGCCGGCGCAGGGGGTATCTGGATTCGTGGCTACACCTTC; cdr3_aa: CASSLAGAGGIWIRGYTF
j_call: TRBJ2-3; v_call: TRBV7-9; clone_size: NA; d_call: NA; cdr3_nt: TGTGCCAGCAGCCCCCAAGATACGCAGTATTTT; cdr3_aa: CASSPQDTQYF
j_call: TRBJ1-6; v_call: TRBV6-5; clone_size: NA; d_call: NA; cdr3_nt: TGTGCCAGCAGTTACACCCTAGGACAGAATTCACCCCTCCACTTT; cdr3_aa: CASSYTLGQNSPLHF
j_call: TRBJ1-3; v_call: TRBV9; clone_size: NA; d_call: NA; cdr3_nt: TGTGCCAGCAGCGTAGAGAGCAAGGGAAACACCATATATTTT; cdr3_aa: CASSVESKGNTIYF
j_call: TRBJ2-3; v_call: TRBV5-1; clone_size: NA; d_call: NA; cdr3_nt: TGCGCCAGCAGCTCGTTTGTCGGAGATACGCAGTATTTT; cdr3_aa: CASSSFVGDTQYF
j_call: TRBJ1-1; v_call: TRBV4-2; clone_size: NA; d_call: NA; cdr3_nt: TGTGCCAGCAGCCAAGCAATCGGAGACACTGAAGCTTTCTTT; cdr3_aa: CASSQAIGDTEAFF
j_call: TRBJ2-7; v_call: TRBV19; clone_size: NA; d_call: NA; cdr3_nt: TGTGCCAGTAGTACCTTCGGGGGGCCCTACGAGCAGTACTTC; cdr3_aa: CASSTFGGPYEQYF
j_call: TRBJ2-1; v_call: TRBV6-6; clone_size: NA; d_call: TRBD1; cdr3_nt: TGTGCCAGCAGTTATCTGGACAGGGACAATGAGCAGTTCTTC; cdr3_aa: CASSYLDRDNEQFF
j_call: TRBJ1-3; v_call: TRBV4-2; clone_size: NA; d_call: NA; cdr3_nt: TGTGCCAGCAGCCTCTCACTGGGGAGCTCTGGAAACACCATATATTTT; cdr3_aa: CASSLSLGSSGNTIYF
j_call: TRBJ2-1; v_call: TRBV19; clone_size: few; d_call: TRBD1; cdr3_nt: TGTGCCAGTAGTATAGGATCCGACAGGGGGTTTTACAATGAGCAGTTCTTC; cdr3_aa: CASSIGSDRGFYNEQFF
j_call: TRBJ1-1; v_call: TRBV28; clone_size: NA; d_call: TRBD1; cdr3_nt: TGTGCCACCCTTTTTAGACAGGGGAACACTGAAGCTTTCTTT; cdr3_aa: CATLFRQGNTEAFF
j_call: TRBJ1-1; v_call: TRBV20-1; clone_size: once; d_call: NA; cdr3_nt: TGCAGTGCTAGTAGCCCCGAAGCTTTCTTT; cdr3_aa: CSASSPEAFF
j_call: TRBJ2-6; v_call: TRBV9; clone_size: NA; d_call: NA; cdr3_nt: TGTGCCAGCAGCGCAGGGGTTACCGACTCTGGGGCCAACGTCCTGACTTTC; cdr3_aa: CASSAGVTDSGANVLTF
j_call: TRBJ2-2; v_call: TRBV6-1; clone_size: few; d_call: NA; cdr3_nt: TGTGCCAGCAGGCGGACCCCTGAGGGCGGGGAGCTGTTTTTT; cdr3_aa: CASRRTPEGGELFF
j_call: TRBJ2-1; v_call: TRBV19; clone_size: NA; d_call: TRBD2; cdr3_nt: TGTGCCAGTAGTATCCCCGGTACTAGCGGGAGGGGTAGGACCTACAATGAGCAGTTCTTC; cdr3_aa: CASSIPGTSGRGRTYNEQFF
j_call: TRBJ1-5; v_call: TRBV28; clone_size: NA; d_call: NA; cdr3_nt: TGTGCCAGCAGTAACAGGGTGAATCAGCCCCAGCATTTT; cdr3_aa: CASSNRVNQPQHF
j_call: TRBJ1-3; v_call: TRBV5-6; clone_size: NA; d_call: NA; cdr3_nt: TGTGCCAGCAGCTTCCAGGGTGGAAACACCATATATTTT; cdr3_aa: CASSFQGGNTIYF
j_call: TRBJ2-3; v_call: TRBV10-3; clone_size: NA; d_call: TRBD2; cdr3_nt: TGTGCCATCAGACCTAGCGGGAGTACAGATACGCAGTATTTT; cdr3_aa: CAIRPSGSTDTQYF
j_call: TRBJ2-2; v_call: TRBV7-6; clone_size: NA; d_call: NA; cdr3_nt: TGTGCCAGCAGCTTTCAACCCCACATTAACACCGGGGAGCTGTTTTTT; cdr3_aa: CASSFQPHINTGELFF
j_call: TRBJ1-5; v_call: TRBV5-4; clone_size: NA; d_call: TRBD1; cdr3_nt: TGTGCCAGCAGCTTACAGGGGGCGGGTCAGCCCCAGCATTTT; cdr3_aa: CASSLQGAGQPQHF
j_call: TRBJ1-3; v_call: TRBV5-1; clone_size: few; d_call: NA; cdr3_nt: TGCGCCAGCAGCTTGCAGGGGTCTGGAAACACCATATATTTT; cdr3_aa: CASSLQGSGNTIYF
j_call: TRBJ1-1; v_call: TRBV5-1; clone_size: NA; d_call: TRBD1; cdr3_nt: TGCGCCAGCAGCCACGACAGGGCGGTAATGAACACTGAAGCTTTCTTT; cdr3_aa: CASSHDRAVMNTEAFF
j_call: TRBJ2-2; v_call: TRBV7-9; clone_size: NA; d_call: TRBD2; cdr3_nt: TGTTCCAGCAGCCGACGGGGGGGCCTGAACACCGGGGAGCTGTTTTTT; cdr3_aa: CSSSRRGGLNTGELFF
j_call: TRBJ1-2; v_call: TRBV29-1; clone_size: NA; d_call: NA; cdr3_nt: TGCAGCGTTGGCTCAGGCCATGGCTACACCTTC; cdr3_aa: CSVGSGHGYTF
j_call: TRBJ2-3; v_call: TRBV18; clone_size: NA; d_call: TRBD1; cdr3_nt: TGTGCCAGCTCAAAGGGACAGGGCGGAGCAGATACGCAGTATTTT; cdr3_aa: CASSKGQGGADTQYF
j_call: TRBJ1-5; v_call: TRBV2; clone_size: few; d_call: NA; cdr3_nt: TGTGCCAGCAGTGAGGGAGCCAACAATCAGCCCCAGCATTTT; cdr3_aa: CASSEGANNQPQHF
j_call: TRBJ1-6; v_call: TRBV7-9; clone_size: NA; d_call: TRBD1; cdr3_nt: TGTGCCAGCAGCTTAGAAGGGACAGGGTCCGGTTCACCCCTCCACTTT; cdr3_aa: CASSLEGTGSGSPLHF
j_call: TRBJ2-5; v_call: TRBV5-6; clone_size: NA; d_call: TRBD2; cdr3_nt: TGTGCCAGCAGCCCTCACCCTAAGGGAGGGCTTTGGGAGACCCAGTACTTC; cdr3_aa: CASSPHPKGGLWETQYF
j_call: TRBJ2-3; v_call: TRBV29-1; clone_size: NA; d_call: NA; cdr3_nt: TGCAGCGTTCCAGGGGCCCCCACAGATACGCAGTATTTT; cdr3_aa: CSVPGAPTDTQYF
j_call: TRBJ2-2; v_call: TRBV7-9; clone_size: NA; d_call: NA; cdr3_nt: TGTGCCAGCAGCTTCCGAGGGATGCACGGGGAGCTGTTTTTT; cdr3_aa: CASSFRGMHGELFF
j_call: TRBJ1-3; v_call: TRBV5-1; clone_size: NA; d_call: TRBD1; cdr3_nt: TGCGCCAGCAGCTTGACAGGGGGCTCTGGAAACACCATATATTTT; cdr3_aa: CASSLTGGSGNTIYF
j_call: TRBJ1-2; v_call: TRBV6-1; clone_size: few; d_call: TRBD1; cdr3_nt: TGTGCCAGCAGTCCATGGACAGGCGTCTATGGCTACACCTTC; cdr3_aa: CASSPWTGVYGYTF
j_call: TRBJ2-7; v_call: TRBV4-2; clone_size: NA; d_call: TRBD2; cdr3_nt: TGTGCCAGCAGTCAACCGGGACTAGACGGGTACGAGCAGTACTTC; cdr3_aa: CASSQPGLDGYEQYF
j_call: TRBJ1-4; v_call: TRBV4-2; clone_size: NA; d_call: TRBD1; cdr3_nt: TGTGCCAGCAGCCAAGACAGGGGGCGGGAAAAACTGTTTTTT; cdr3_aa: CASSQDRGREKLFF